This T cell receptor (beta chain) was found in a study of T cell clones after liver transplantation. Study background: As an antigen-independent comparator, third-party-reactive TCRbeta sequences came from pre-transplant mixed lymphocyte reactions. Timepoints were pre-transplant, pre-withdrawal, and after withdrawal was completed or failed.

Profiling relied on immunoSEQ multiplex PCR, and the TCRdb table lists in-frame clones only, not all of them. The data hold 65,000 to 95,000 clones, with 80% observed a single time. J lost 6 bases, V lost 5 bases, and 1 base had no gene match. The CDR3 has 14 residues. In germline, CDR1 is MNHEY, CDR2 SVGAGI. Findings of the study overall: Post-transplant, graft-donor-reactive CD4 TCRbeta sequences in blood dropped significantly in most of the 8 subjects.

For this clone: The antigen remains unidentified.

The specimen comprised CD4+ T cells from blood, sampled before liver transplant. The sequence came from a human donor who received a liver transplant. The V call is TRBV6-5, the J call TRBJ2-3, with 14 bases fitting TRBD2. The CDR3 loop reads CASSRLAGGDTQYF. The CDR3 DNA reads TGTGCCAGCAGTAGACTAGCGGGAGGGGATACGCAGTATTTT.